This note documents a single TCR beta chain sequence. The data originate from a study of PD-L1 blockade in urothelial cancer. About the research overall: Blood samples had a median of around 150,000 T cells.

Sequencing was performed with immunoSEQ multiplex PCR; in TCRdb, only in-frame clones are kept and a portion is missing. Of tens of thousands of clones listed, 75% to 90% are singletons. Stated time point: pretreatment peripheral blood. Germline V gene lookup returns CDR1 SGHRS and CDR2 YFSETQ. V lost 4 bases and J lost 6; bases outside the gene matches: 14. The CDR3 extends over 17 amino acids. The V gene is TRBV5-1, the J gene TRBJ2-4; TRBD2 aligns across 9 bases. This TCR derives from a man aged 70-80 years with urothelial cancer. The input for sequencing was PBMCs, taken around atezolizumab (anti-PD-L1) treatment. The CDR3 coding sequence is TGCGCCAGCAGCCCTACTAGCGGGCCAGAAGGGATAAACATTCAGTACTTC. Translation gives CASSPTSGPEGINIQYF.